This entry lists 22 T cell receptor beta chains sequenced from one sample in a study of T-cell reconstitution after alpha-beta-depleted transplantation in children. Unique molecular identifiers tagged the TCRbeta library. One entry per CDR3 protein, called by TCRdb with MiXCR from the PCR reads. The sample gives about 610,000 distinct CDR3 sequences, 10% of which show up once; about 4% is in the top ten. The sequencing here drew on PBMCs from the stem cell graft donor, taken from the stem cell graft. These receptors were collected from a human donor who donated a stem cell graft to a child with acute myeloid leukemia.

This clonotype was detected many times. The J gene is TRBJ2-7, the V gene TRBV5-1; D is undetermined. Germline lookup yields CDR1 SGHRS and CDR2 YFSETQ. The ends were cut back, 9 bases at V and 0 bases at J, with 16 bases in the middle. The CDR3 sequence is 14 residues long. CDR3 bases: TGCGCCACCGCGGTCGGCCCGAGCTCCTACGAGCAGTACTTC. Its protein product is CATAVGPSSYEQYF.

The chain employs TRBV7-8 and TRBJ2-1, with D possibly being TRBD2 (6 bases). The CDR3 has 16 residues. Germline CDR1 SGHVS, CDR2 FQNEAQ. The V end was cut by 2 bases, the J end by 2 bases, with 13 bases between. CDR3 in amino acids: CASSLLSAGTYNEQFF. The CDR3 region has the DNA TGTGCCAGCAGCTTATTATCCGCGGGAACCTACAATGAGCAGTTCTTC.

This clonotype has a count of ten or more. J is TRBJ2-7 and V is TRBV27; 12 positions match TRBD2. This CDR3 has 17 amino acids. J gave up 5 bases and V 5 bases, and 13 bases lay outside the gene matches. CDR1 and CDR2 (germline): MNHEY, SMNVEV (reference sequence). In DNA form, the CDR3 reads TGTGCCAGCAGTCTTAAACCCTCGACTAGCGGGAGCCACGAGCAGTACTTC. It encodes CASSLKPSTSGSHEQYF.

This clonotype was seen a few times. The chain links TRBV20-1 to TRBJ1-2, with 8 bases aligning to TRBD1. The germline V gene has CDR1 DFQATT and CDR2 SNEGSKA (reference sequence). The CDR3 totals 15 residues. V was clipped by 6 bases and J by 8 bases; unmatched bases: 17. The DNA for the CDR3 is TGCAGTGCGATAGGGGCTGGGCAGGGGGCCGGGGGCTACACCTTC. It translates to CSAIGAGQGAGGYTF.

The table lists this clonotype with a few counts. It may be a read error: a sequence one base away is much more abundant. The chain combines TRBV25-1 with TRBJ2-5; D unclear. Trimming cost V 2 bases and J 6 bases, with 1 base left between them. Germline V lookup: CDR1 MGHDK, CDR2 SYGVNS. This CDR3 contains 10 residues. The CDR3 reads CASSEKTQYF. For the CDR3, the DNA is TGTGCCAGCAGTGAAAAGACCCAGTACTTC.

In its sample, this clonotype was seen a few times. The chain links TRBV20-1 to TRBJ2-7; the D gene is possibly TRBD1 (6 bases). Germline CDR1 is DFQATT and CDR2 is SNEGSKA (reference sequence). This CDR3 has 14 amino acids. V lost 0 bases and J 2 bases, leaving 11 bases between the germline ends. CDR3 sequence reads: CSARDRQAAYEQYF. The CDR3 bases are TGCAGTGCTAGAGATCGACAGGCAGCCTACGAGCAGTACTTC.

This clonotype was counted between two and nine times. V gene TRBV4-2 combines with J gene TRBJ2-3; D call uncertain. The V end was cut by 4 bases, the J end by 4 bases, with 12 bases between. CDR3 length: 14 amino acids. Germline CDR1 reads LGHNA; CDR2 reads YNFKEQ. CDR3 loop: CASSPPSSPDTQYF. DNA of the CDR3: TGTGCCAGCAGCCCTCCGTCATCCCCAGATACGCAGTATTTT.

The chain has TRBV9 and TRBJ2-7; a possible D gene is TRBD2 (6 bases). Looked up from germline, CDR1 is SGDLS and CDR2 is YYNGEE. V was shortened by 4 bases and J by 6 bases, with 14 bases between the two germline ends. This CDR3 comprises 13 residues. The CDR3 spells CASSSGGDGEQYF. CDR3 bases: TGTGCCAGCAGCTCAGGAGGGGACGGCGAGCAGTACTTC.

This clonotype was counted at least ten times. This rearrangement joins TRBV4-3 to TRBJ2-3; no clear D. The germline gives CDR1 LGHNA, CDR2 YSLEER. This CDR3 is 15 amino acids long. Trimming cost V 4 bases and J 0 bases, with 11 bases left between them. The CDR3 region has the DNA TGCGCCAGCAGCCCCTGGGATTCTAGCACAGATACGCAGTATTTT. Amino acid sequence: CASSPWDSSTDTQYF.

The chain links TRBV7-9 to TRBJ2-3; TRBD1 agrees at 7 bases. V dropped 5 bases and J dropped 0; count of bases not matched to a gene: 11. Germline CDR1 reads SEHNR; CDR2 reads FQNEAQ (reference sequence). CDR3 length: 17 residues. CDR3 in DNA: TGTGCCAGCAGCCCCCCGAGGACAGGCGTTAGCACAGATACGCAGTATTTT. This encodes CASSPPRTGVSTDTQYF. Full variable domain (remainder filled in from reference TRBV7-9 and TRBJ2-3): DTGVSQNPRHKITKRGQNVTFRCDPISEHNRLYWYRQTLGQGPEFLTYFQNEAQLEKSRLLSDRFSAERPKGSFSTLEIQRTEQGDSAMYLCASSPPRTGVSTDTQYFGPGTRLTVL.

The chain carries TRBV30 and TRBJ1-1; D perhaps matches TRBD1 (5 bases). The V and J ends lost 4 bases and 1 base respectively, with 13 bases between them. CDR3 size: 14 residues. Germline V lookup: CDR1 GTSNPN, CDR2 SVGIG (reference sequence). The CDR3 DNA is TGTGCCTGGAACCCGCGTAGGGGGAACACTGAAGCTTTCTTT. Protein sequence: CAWNPRRGNTEAFF.

This clonotype has a handful of counts. This sequence joins TRBV7-2 and TRBJ2-1; 9 bases are shared with TRBD1. Germline V lookup: CDR1 SGHTA, CDR2 FQGNSA. The ends lost 5 bases at V and 6 bases at J; junction bases unmatched: 8. This CDR3 region has 15 residues. CDR3 DNA: TGTGCCAGCAGCGTTCTAAAGACAGGGGGCAATGAGCAGTTCTTC. It is translated as CASSVLKTGGNEQFF. Using reference TRBV7-2 and TRBJ2-1 for the parts outside the CDR3, the full variable domain is GAGVSQSPSNKVTEKGKDVELRCDPISGHTALYWYRQSLGQGLEFLIYFQGNSAPDKSGLPSDRFSAERTGGSVSTLTIQRTQQEDSAVYLCASSVLKTGGNEQFFGPGTRLTVL.

This clonotype occurred a few times. This sequence joins TRBV4-2 and TRBJ2-2; weak D call: TRBD1 (5 bases). Germline CDR1 and CDR2: LGHNA and YNFKEQ. V shed 4 bases and J shed 2 bases, with 23 bases lying between them. The CDR3 is 19 amino acids. CDR3 region: CASSPPNTGPRANTGELFF. The CDR3 bases are TGTGCCAGCAGCCCTCCGAATACAGGCCCTAGGGCCAACACCGGGGAGCTGTTTTTT.

The chain recombines TRBV29-1 with TRBJ2-3; 7 nucleotides line up with TRBD1. V was clipped by 3 bases and J by 1 base; unmatched bases: 1. Germline V gene lookup returns CDR1 SQVTM and CDR2 ANQGSEA. This CDR3 is built from 13 residues. The CDR3 here is CSVDGQGTDTQYF. Written as DNA, the CDR3 is TGCAGCGTTGATGGACAGGGCACAGATACGCAGTATTTT.

With regard to this clonotype: Likely a read error: the CDR3 ends without its conserved phenylalanine or tryptophan. The chain carries TRBV12-3 or TRBV12-4 and TRBJ1-6, with D possibly being TRBD1 (5 bases). V lost 1 base and J 10 bases, leaving 11 bases between the germline ends. The CDR3 totals 14 residues. DNA of the CDR3: TGTGCCAGCAGTTTAGGCAGGGTTAGATCACCCCTCCACTGT. Residues: CASSLGRVRSPLHC.

This chain uses TRBV30 with TRBJ1-5, with 9 bases identical to TRBD1. With 3 bases clipped from V and 2 bases from J, the junction kept 2 bases outside the gene matches. Germline values: CDR1 GTSNPN, CDR2 SVGIG (reference sequence). The CDR3 loop spans 14 amino acids. Written as DNA, the CDR3 is TGTGCCTGGAGGGGACAGGGAGGCAATCAGCCCCAGCATTTT. This encodes CAWRGQGGNQPQHF.

About this clonotype itself: Mismatch with germline at one junction end may stem from a read error. V usage is TRBV9 and J usage is TRBJ2-1; D possibly matches TRBD1 or TRBD2 (6 bases each). CDR3 length: 16 amino acids. The germline V gene has CDR1 SGDLS and CDR2 YYNGEE. CDR3 sequence: CASSVGMGGSYNERFF. The CDR3 region has the DNA TGTGCCAGCAGCGTAGGAATGGGGGGCTCCTACAATGAGCGGTTCTTC.

This clonotype was found many times. V gene TRBV10-3 combines with J gene TRBJ2-1; D is unresolved. This CDR3 contains 12 residues. Germline V lookup: CDR1 ENHRY, CDR2 SYGVKD. Trimming shortened V by 5 bases and J by 9 bases, and 11 bases separated the two germline ends. The DNA of the CDR3 is TGTGCCATCAGTCAGATAGACGGTGAGCAGTTCTTC. This gives the protein CAISQIDGEQFF.

The chain uses TRBV20-1 and TRBJ2-1; TRBD2 matches at 10 bases. Looked up from germline, CDR1 is DFQATT and CDR2 is SNEGSKA (reference sequence). J lost 5 bases, V lost 4 bases, and 8 bases had no gene match. The CDR3 is 15 amino acids. As DNA, the CDR3 is TGCAGTGCTATCACTACTAGCGGGGATCACAATGAGCAGTTCTTC. Translated: CSAITTSGDHNEQFF.

In this sample, this clonotype turned up a few times. The chain recombines TRBV5-1 with TRBJ2-5; 7 nucleotides align to TRBD1. J gave up 5 bases and V 4 bases, and 5 bases lay outside the gene matches. The CDR3 contains 13 residues. Germline assignment: CDR1 SGHRS and CDR2 YFSETQ. The CDR3 region is CASSPGTDETQYF. DNA for the CDR3: TGCGCCAGCAGCCCCGGGACAGATGAGACCCAGTACTTC.

This clonotype was detected a few times. The CDR3 DNA sequence: TGTGCCAGCAGGGAACAGGGACTGAACACTGAAGCTTTCTTT. Its protein is CASREQGLNTEAFF. The V and J genes are TRBV6-1 and TRBJ1-1, with D tentatively TRBD1 (6 bases). Germline-derived CDR1 and CDR2 are MNHNS and SASEGT. The CDR3 has 14 amino acids. The V end lost 6 bases, the J end lost 0 bases, and 11 bases lay between the germline ends.

This clonotype has ten or more counts. The rearrangement uses TRBV4-3 and TRBJ2-3; D call uncertain. This CDR3 spans 14 amino acids. V was cut by 1 base and J by 0 bases, with 5 bases left in between. Germline V gene data show CDR1 as LGHNA and CDR2 as YSLEER. CDR3 loop: CASSQVLSTDTQYF. DNA of the CDR3: TGCGCCAGCAGCCAAGTCCTAAGCACAGATACGCAGTATTTT.